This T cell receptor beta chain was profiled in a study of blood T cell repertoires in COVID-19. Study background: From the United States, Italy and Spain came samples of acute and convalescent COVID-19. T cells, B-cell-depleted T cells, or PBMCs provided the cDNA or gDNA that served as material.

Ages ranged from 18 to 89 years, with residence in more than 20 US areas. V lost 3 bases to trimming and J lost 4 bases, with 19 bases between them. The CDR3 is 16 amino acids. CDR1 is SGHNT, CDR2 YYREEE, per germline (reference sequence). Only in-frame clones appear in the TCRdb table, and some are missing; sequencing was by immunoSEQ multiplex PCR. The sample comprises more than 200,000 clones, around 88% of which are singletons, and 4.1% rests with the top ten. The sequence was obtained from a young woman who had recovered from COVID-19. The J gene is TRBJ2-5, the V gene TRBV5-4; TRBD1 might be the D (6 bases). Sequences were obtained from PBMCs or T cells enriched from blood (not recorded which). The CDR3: CASSSFEGKGGETQYF. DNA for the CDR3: TGTGCCAGCAGCTCCTTCGAGGGGAAAGGGGGAGAGACCCAGTACTTC.